Reported below is one T cell receptor beta chain. Antigen specificity is unknown. The J segment lost 0 bases and the V segment lost 4 bases, leaving 8 bases of the junction unmatched. Looked up from germline, CDR1 is SGHKS and CDR2 is YYEKEE (reference sequence). CDR3 size: 18 residues. This specimen belongs to a study of cytomegalovirus exposure and HLA in healthy donors. The PCR made use of 60 Vbeta and 13 Jbeta primers. Here immunoSEQ multiplex PCR was the method, and the copy in TCRdb shows in-frame clones only, minus some. This table holds more than 95,000 clones, more than 75% found once. General observations from the study: In vitro, three CMV-associated chains proved specific for CMV antigens. By a later analysis, the bulk of CMV-associated TCR beta chains appeared HLA-restricted. Earlier analysis looked at TCR beta V segments, and most were productive about 90% or about 30% of the time.

The receptor was derived from a man under 40 in good health and CMV-seropositive. The chain links TRBV5-5 to TRBJ2-2; 11 bases are a match to TRBD2. Sequenced: PBMCs. CDR3 region: CASSLLAGGFANTGELFF. In DNA form, the CDR3 reads TGTGCCAGCAGCCTGTTAGCGGGAGGGTTCGCGAACACCGGGGAGCTGTTTTTT.